The 13 T cell receptor beta chains presented below share a single source sample, sequenced in a study of blood T cell repertoires in COVID-19. TCRdb's table, derived via immunoSEQ multiplex PCR, lists solely in-frame clones and lacks some. The table records 140,000 to 150,000 clones, approximately 81% of them present only once. Sequenced: peripheral blood. All receptors derive from a human donor with acute or convalescent COVID-19. The donor label of this sample is uncertain.

J is TRBJ1-1 and V is TRBV7-9, with D unclear. Germline lookup yields CDR1 SEHNR and CDR2 FQNEAQ (reference sequence). Between the trimmed V and J ends, which lost 2 bases and 3 bases, there was a span of 10 bases. The CDR3 extends over 14 amino acids. The CDR3 nucleotides read TGTGCCAGCAGCTTATTGGGCACAGACACTGAAGCTTTCTTT. It encodes CASSLLGTDTEAFF.

This chain uses TRBV5-6 with TRBJ2-1; TRBD2 matches at 13 bases. The V segment lost 0 bases and the J segment 14 bases; nucleotides outside the gene matches: 8. The CDR3 extends over 15 amino acids. Germline V gene data show CDR1 as SGHDT and CDR2 as YYEEEE. CDR3 coding DNA: TGTGCCAGCAGCTTGGGCCTGACTAGCGGGGGGAAGGAGTTCTTC. As protein: CASSLGLTSGGKEFF.

This chain connects TRBV15 to TRBJ2-2; no clear D gene. Trimming removed 0 bases from V and 8 bases from J, with 10 bases in between. The CDR3 sequence is 14 residues long. The germline gives CDR1 LNHNV, CDR2 YYDKDF (reference sequence). The CDR3 is CATSRDYVSGELFF. The CDR3 DNA reads as TGTGCCACCAGCAGAGATTATGTGTCTGGGGAGCTGTTTTTT. The full variable domain, its missing parts supplied by reference TRBV15 and TRBJ2-2, is DAMVIQNPRYQVTQFGKPVTLSCSQTLNHNVMYWYQQKSSQAPKLLFHYYDKDFNNEADTPDNFQSRRPNTSFCFLDIRSPGLGDTAMYLCATSRDYVSGELFFGEGSRLTVL.

The V and J genes are TRBV19 and TRBJ1-6; a possible D gene is TRBD1 (5 bases). V lost 6 bases and J 3 bases, leaving 12 bases between the germline ends. CDR3 length: 15 amino acids. Germline CDR1 is LNHDA and CDR2 is SQIVND (reference sequence). The CDR3 loop is CASSPTDIYNSPLHF. The CDR3 region has the DNA TGTGCCAGTAGCCCGACAGATATCTATAATTCACCCCTCCACTTT.

The chain joins TRBV27 to TRBJ1-1; 7 bases fit TRBD1. There are 13 residues in the CDR3. In germline, CDR1 is MNHEY, CDR2 SMNVEV (reference sequence). Unmatched junction bases numbered 4, after V lost 2 bases and J lost 7 bases. The CDR3, as DNA: TGTGCCAGCAGTTTAAGGGGGCCCTTTGAAGCTTTCTTT. As protein: CASSLRGPFEAFF.

The gene calls are TRBV7-9 and TRBJ2-5; TRBD2 matches 11 bases. This CDR3 is built from 16 residues. J was trimmed by 5 bases and V by 3 bases; bases with no gene match: 8. The germline V gene has CDR1 SEHNR and CDR2 FQNEAQ (reference sequence). The CDR3 region is CASSFPLAGVGETQYF. The CDR3 DNA reads as TGTGCCAGCAGCTTCCCACTAGCGGGAGTTGGTGAGACCCAGTACTTC.

The genes are TRBV19 and TRBJ1-5; TRBD1 agrees at 7 bases. The CDR3 consists of 14 residues. Per germline, CDR1 LNHDA and CDR2 SQIVND (reference sequence). V dropped 7 bases and J dropped 3; count of bases not matched to a gene: 6. CDR3 coding DNA: TGTGCCAGTATCGGACAGGTGAACAATCAGCCCCAGCATTTT. Translated, it gives CASIGQVNNQPQHF.

As DNA, the CDR3 is TGTGCCAGCAGCCGTAGCGGGGGGTATGGGGAGACCCAGTACTTC. It encodes CASSRSGGYGETQYF. The chain couples TRBV9 to TRBJ2-5; 10 bases align to TRBD2. Per germline, CDR1 SGDLS and CDR2 YYNGEE. The CDR3 loop spans 15 amino acids. Losses at the gene ends were 4 bases for V and 5 bases for J; bases not matched to a gene: 8. The full variable domain, its missing parts supplied by reference TRBV9 and TRBJ2-5, is DSGVTQTPKHLITATGQRVTLRCSPRSGDLSVYWYQQSLDQGLQFLIQYYNGEERAKGNILERFSAQQFPDLHSELNLSSLELGDSALYFCASSRSGGYGETQYFGPGTRLLVL.

This chain joins TRBV2 and TRBJ1-2; 8 bases map to TRBD1. Germline values: CDR1 SNHLY, CDR2 FYNNEI. V lost 3 bases, J lost 2 bases, and 2 bases stayed unmatched. The CDR3 has 14 residues. In nucleotides, the CDR3 is TGTGCCAGCAGTGACCAGGGGGCGAACTATGGCTACACCTTC. Its protein product is CASSDQGANYGYTF. The whole variable domain, remainder taken from reference TRBV2 and TRBJ1-2, is EPEVTQTPSHQVTQMGQEVILRCVPISNHLYFYWYRQILGQKVEFLVSFYNNEISEKSEIFDDQFSVERPDGSNFTLKIRSTKLEDSAMYFCASSDQGANYGYTFGSGTRLTVV.

The chain combines TRBV6-2 or TRBV6-3 with TRBJ2-1, with 14 bases aligning to TRBD2. This CDR3 has 18 amino acids. Germline V gene lookup returns CDR1 MNHEY and CDR2 SVGEGT. The V and J ends lost 4 bases and 10 bases, in that order; junction bases with no gene match: 15. CDR3 loop: CASSSGLAGGSTGTEQFF. As DNA, the CDR3 is TGTGCCAGCAGTTCCGGACTAGCGGGAGGTTCCACGGGTACGGAGCAGTTCTTC.

The chain recombines TRBV3-1 (or the pseudogene TRBV3-2) with TRBJ2-1; TRBD2 matches 7 bases. This CDR3 has 19 amino acids. CDR1 and CDR2 (germline): LGHDT, YNNKEL (reference sequence). Trimming removed 6 bases from V and 9 bases from J; junction bases left unmatched: 26. CDR3 nucleotide sequence: TGTGCCAGCAGTCTGAAAAGGTCCCAGCGGGGAACCCTTTGGGGTGAGCAGTTCTTC. Protein sequence: CASSLKRSQRGTLWGEQFF.

This clone was counted once. DNA for the CDR3: TGTGCCAGTAGTATCTTACCAAAACCGGGGGAGACCCAGTACTTC. Amino acid sequence: CASSILPKPGETQYF. The chain employs TRBV19 and TRBJ2-5, with a tentative D call TRBD2 (5 bases). The germline V gene encodes CDR1 LNHDA and CDR2 SQIVND (reference sequence). The length of the CDR3 is 15 residues. V lost 3 bases and J 5 bases, leaving 16 bases between the germline ends.

The J gene is TRBJ2-1, the V gene TRBV28; 9 bases are shared with TRBD1. The junction had 5 bases not matched to a gene; V was cut back by 2 bases and J by 3 bases. This CDR3 comprises 16 residues. The germline V gene has CDR1 MDHEN and CDR2 SYDVKM. CDR3 nucleotide sequence: TGTGCCAGCAGTTTACAGGGGACAGGGAACTACAATGAGCAGTTCTTC. It is translated as CASSLQGTGNYNEQFF.